The present entry profiles one T cell receptor (beta chain) with its context. The record originates from a study of blood T cell repertoires in COVID-19. Study summary: Donors in the United States, Italy and Spain gave samples during acute or convalescent COVID-19. T cells, B-cell-depleted T cells, or PBMCs provided the cDNA or gDNA that served as material.

Original methodology: Estimation of nucleated cell counts was performed using reference gene primer amplification. TCRdb's copy holds only in-frame clones and misses some; the assay was immunoSEQ multiplex PCR. Clone size and the V and J calls come from that table; the DNA yielded D and trimming. Of roughly 50,000 clones detected, approximately 89% appear once; the ten largest clones hold roughly an eighth. The CDR3 covers 15 residues. With 3 bases clipped from V and 0 bases from J, the junction kept 2 bases outside the gene matches. The germline CDR1 and CDR2 sequences are SGDLS and YYNGEE. V and J are TRBV9 and TRBJ1-5, with 8 bases aligning to TRBD1. This TCR derives from a woman aged 60-70 years with active COVID-19. The sample taken for sequencing was peripheral blood. The CDR3 region has the DNA TGTGCCAGCAGCGCGGGGACAGGTAGCAATCAGCCCCAGCATTTT. Amino acid sequence: CASSAGTGSNQPQHF.